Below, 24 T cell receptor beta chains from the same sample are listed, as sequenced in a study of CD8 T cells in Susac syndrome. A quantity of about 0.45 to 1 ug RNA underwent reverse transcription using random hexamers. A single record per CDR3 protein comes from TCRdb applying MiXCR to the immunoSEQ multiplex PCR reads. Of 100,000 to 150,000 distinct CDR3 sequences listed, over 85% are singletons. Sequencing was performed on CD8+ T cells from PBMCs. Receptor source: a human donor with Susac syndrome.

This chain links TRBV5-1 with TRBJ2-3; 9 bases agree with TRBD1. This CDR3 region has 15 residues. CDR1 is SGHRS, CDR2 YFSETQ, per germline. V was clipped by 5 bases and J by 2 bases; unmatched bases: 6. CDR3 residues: CASRDGDRATDTQYF. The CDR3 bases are TGCGCCAGCAGAGACGGGGACAGGGCCACAGATACGCAGTATTTT. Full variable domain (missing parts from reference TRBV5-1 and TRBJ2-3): KAGVTQTPRYLIKTRGQQVTLSCSPISGHRSVSWYQQTPGQGLQFLFEYFSETQRNKGNFPGRFSGRQFSNSRSEMNVSTLELGDSALYLCASRDGDRATDTQYFGPGTRLTVL.

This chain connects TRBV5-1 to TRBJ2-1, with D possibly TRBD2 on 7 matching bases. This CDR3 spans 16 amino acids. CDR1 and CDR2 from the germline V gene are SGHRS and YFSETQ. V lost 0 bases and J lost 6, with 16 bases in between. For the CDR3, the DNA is TGCGCCAGCAGCTTGGGAGCGGGACGAGGGGGCAATGAGCAGTTCTTC. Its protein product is CASSLGAGRGGNEQFF.

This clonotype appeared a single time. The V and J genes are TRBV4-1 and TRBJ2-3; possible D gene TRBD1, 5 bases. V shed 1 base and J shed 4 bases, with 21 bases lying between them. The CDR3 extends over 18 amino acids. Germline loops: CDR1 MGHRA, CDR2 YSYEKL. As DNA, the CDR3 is TGCGCCAGCAGCCAAGTATCGTACGGACACGATGAGGCAGATACGCAGTATTTT. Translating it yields CASSQVSYGHDEADTQYF.

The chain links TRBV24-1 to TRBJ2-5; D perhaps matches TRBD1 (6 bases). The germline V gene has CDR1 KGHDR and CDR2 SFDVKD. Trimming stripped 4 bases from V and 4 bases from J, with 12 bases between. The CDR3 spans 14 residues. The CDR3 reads CATSETGGLETQYF. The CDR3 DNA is TGTGCCACCAGTGAGACAGGAGGTCTAGAGACCCAGTACTTC.

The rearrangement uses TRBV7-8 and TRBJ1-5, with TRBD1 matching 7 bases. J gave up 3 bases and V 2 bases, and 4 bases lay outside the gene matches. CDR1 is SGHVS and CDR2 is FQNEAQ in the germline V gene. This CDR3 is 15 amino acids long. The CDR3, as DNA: TGTGCCAGCAGCTTAACCGGGACAGTCAATCAGCCCCAGCATTTT. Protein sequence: CASSLTGTVNQPQHF.

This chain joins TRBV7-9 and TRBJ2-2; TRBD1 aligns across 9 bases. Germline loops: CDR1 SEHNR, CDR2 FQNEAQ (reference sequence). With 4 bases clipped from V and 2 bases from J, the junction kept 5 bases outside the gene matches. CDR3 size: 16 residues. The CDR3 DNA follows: TGTGCCAGCAGCTCTATACAGGGGGCAAACACCGGGGAGCTGTTTTTT. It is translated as CASSSIQGANTGELFF.

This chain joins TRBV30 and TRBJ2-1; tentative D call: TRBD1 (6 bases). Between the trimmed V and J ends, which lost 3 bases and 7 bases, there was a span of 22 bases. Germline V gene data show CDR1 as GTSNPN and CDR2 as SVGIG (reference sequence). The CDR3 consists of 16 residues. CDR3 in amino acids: CAWSQIQGVVWNEQFF. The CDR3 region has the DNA TGTGCCTGGAGCCAAATACAGGGAGTGGTCTGGAATGAGCAGTTCTTC.

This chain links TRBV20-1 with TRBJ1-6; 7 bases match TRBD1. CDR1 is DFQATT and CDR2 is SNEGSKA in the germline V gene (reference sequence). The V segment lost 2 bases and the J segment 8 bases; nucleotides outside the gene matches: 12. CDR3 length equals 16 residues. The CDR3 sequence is CSARTDRDLVHSPLHF. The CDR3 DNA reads TGCAGTGCTAGAACCGACAGGGACCTAGTACATTCACCCCTCCACTTT.

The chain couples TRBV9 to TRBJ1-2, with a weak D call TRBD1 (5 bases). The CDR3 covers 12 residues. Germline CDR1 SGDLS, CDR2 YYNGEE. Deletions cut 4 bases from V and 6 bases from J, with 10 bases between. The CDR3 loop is CASSRQTNGYTF. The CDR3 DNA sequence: TGTGCCAGCAGCCGACAGACCAATGGCTACACCTTC.

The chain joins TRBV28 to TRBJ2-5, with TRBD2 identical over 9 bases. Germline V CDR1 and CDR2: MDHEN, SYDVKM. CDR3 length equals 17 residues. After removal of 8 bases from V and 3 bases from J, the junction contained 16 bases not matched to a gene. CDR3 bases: TGTGCCAGCGCCCCAGGAGCGGGGGGCCCCTTTAAAGAGACCCAGTACTTC. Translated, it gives CASAPGAGGPFKETQYF.

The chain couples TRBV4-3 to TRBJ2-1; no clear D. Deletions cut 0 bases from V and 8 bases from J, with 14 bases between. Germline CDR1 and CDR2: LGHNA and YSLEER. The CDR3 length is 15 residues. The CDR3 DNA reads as TGCGCCAGCAGCCAAGATATGGTTGACCGAGATGAGCAGTTCTTC. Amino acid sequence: CASSQDMVDRDEQFF.

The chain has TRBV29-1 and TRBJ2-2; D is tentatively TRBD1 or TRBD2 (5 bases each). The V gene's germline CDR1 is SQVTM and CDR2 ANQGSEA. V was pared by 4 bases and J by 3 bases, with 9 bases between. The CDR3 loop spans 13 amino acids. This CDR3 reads CSVGDDDTGELFF. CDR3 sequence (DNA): TGCAGCGTTGGGGACGATGACACCGGGGAGCTGTTTTTT.

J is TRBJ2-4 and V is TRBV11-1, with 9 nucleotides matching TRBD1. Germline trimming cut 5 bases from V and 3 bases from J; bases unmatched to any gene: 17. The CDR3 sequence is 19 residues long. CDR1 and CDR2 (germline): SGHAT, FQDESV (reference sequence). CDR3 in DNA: TGTGCCAGCAGCCCACGAAGGACAGGGGTCGGTGAAGACAAAAACATTCAGTACTTC. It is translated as CASSPRRTGVGEDKNIQYF.

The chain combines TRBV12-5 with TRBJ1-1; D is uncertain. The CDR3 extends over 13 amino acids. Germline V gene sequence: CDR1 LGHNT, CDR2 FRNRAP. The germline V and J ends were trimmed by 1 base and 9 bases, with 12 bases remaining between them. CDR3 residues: CASGLEGREQAFF. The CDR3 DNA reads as TGTGCTAGTGGTTTGGAAGGGAGGGAACAAGCTTTCTTT. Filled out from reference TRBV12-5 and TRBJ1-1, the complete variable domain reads DARVTQTPRHKVTEMGQEVTMRCQPILGHNTVFWYRQTMMQGLELLAYFRNRAPLDDSGMPKDRFSAEMPDATLATLKIQPSEPRDSAVYFCASGLEGREQAFFGQGTRLTVV.

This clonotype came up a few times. The CDR3 DNA sequence: TGTGCCAGCAGTTACCGGCGGGGGCCCTACAATGAGCAGTTCTTC. It is translated as CASSYRRGPYNEQFF. The rearrangement uses TRBV6-5 and TRBJ2-1, with D perhaps TRBD2 (7 bases). The CDR3 runs 15 residues. Germline V gives CDR1 MNHEY, CDR2 SVGAGI. Trimming shortened V by 2 bases and J by 2 bases, and 10 bases separated the two germline ends.

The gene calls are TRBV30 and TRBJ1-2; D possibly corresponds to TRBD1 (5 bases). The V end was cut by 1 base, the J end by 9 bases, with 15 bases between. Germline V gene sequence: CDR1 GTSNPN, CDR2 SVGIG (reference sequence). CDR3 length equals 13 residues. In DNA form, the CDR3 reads TGTGCCTGGAGTGGCGGGCAGGGTTTTAGCTACACCTTC. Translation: CAWSGGQGFSYTF.

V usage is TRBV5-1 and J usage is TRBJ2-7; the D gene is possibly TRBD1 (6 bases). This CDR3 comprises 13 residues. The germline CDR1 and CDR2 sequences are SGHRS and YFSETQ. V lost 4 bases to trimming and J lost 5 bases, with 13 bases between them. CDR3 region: CASSPNRAHEQYF. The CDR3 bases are TGCGCCAGCAGCCCCAACAGGGCCCACGAGCAGTACTTC.

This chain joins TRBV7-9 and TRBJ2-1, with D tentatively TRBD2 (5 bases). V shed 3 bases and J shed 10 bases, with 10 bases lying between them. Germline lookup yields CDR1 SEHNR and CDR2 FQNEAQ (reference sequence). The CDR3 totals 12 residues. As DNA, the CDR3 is TGTGCCAGCAGCTTTCCCCGACTAGAGCAGTTCTTC. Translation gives CASSFPRLEQFF.

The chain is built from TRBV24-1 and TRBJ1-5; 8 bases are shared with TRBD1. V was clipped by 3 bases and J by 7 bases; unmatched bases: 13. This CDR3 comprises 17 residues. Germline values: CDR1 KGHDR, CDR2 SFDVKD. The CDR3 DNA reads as TGTGCCACCAGTGATCTCGAGAACAGGGGGATGGAACAGCCCCAGCATTTT. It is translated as CATSDLENRGMEQPQHF.

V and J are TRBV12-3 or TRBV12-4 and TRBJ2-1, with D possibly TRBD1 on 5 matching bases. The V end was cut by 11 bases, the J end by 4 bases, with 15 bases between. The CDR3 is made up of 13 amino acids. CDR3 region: CASSSQGYNEQFF. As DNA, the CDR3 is TGTGCCTCCTCTTCGCAGGGATACAATGAGCAGTTCTTC.

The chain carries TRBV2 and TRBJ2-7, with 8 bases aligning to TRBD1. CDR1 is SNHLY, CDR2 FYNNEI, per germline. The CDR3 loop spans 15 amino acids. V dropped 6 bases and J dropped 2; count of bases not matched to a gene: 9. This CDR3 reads CASSPTGVDAYEQYF. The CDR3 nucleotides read TGTGCCAGCAGCCCGACAGGGGTGGATGCCTACGAGCAGTACTTC.

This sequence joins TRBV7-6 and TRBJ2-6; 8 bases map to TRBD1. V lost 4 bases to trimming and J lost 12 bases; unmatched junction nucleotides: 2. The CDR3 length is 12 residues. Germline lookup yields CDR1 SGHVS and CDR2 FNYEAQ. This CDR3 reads CASSSGTGVLTF. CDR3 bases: TGTGCCAGCAGCTCCGGGACAGGCGTCCTGACTTTC. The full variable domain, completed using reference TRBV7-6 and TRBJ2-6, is GAGVSQSPRYKVTKRGQDVALRCDPISGHVSLYWYRQALGQGPEFLTYFNYEAQQDKSGLPNDRFSAERPEGSISTLTIQRTEQRDSAMYRCASSSGTGVLTFGAGSRLTVL.

DNA of the CDR3: TGCAGTGTCCAAGGAGGGGCCCCTCTAGGGGTTGGCTACACCTTC. Protein product: CSVQGGAPLGVGYTF. The chain has TRBV20-1 and TRBJ1-2; maybe TRBD1 (5 bases). The germline gives CDR1 DFQATT, CDR2 SNEGSKA (reference sequence). V was pared by 7 bases and J by 7 bases, with 25 bases between. There are 15 residues in the CDR3.

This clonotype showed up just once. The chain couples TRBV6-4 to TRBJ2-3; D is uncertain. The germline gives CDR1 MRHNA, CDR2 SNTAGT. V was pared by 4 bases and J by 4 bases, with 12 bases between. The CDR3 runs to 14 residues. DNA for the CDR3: TGTGCCAGCAGTGCTCGTTTAGAGGCAGATACGCAGTATTTT. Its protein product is CASSARLEADTQYF.